These 11 T cell receptor beta chains were sequenced from one sample in a study of OX40 agonist ivuxolimab in advanced cancers. Produced via immunoSEQ multiplex PCR; TCRdb's table is partial and in-frame only. The sample yields around 15,000 clones, about 60% seen once. The sample in question was CD4+ or CD8+ T cells sorted from blood, obtained in a trial of the OX40 agonist ivuxolimab. The receptors were sampled from an adult with an advanced solid tumor such as melanoma, head and neck, liver or kidney cancer.

The V gene is TRBV4-1, the J gene TRBJ2-7; D uncertain. Germline values: CDR1 MGHRA, CDR2 YSYEKL. The germline V and J ends were trimmed by 1 base and 3 bases, with 13 bases remaining between them. The length of the CDR3 is 15 residues. This CDR3 is CASSQVSGSFYEQYF. DNA of the CDR3: TGCGCCAGCAGCCAAGTCTCCGGATCTTTCTACGAGCAGTACTTC.

About this clone itself: Within the sample, other DNA sequences also encode this same CDR3. This chain connects TRBV27 to TRBJ2-1, with 8 positions matching TRBD2. This CDR3 spans 14 amino acids. Trimming at V came to 8 bases and at J to 7 bases, leaving 10 bases not matched to a gene. The germline CDR1 and CDR2 sequences are MNHEY and SMNVEV (reference sequence). The CDR3, as DNA: TGTGCCAGCCGCCCAGCGGGGGCCTTGAATGAGCAGTTCTTC. This gives the protein CASRPAGALNEQFF.

This clone has only a few counts. The rearrangement links TRBV29-1 to TRBJ2-1; 7 nucleotides agree with TRBD2. From germline, CDR1 is SQVTM and CDR2 ANQGSEA. The CDR3 has 11 amino acids. J was trimmed by 9 bases and V by 4 bases; bases with no gene match: 3. The CDR3 reads CSVGREGEQFF. The CDR3 DNA follows: TGCAGCGTTGGAAGGGAGGGTGAGCAGTTCTTC.

The chain links TRBV4-1 to TRBJ1-4, with TRBD1 matching 8 bases. Germline CDR1 and CDR2: MGHRA and YSYEKL. CDR3 length: 14 residues. Germline trimming cut 4 bases from V and 4 bases from J; bases unmatched to any gene: 2. The CDR3 DNA reads TGCGCCAGCAGCCCCGGACAGGGTAATGAAAAACTGTTTTTT. It is translated as CASSPGQGNEKLFF.

This chain joins TRBV6-5 and TRBJ1-1; 7 bases agree with TRBD1. The J segment lost 3 bases and the V segment lost 6 bases, leaving 7 bases of the junction unmatched. The germline CDR1 and CDR2 sequences are MNHEY and SVGAGI. The CDR3 runs to 14 residues. The CDR3 reads CASSSGDSYTEAFF. CDR3 coding DNA: TGTGCCAGCAGCTCAGGGGACAGCTACACTGAAGCTTTCTTT.

This clone has only a few counts. The chain employs TRBV19 and TRBJ1-2, with D unresolved. V was pared by 3 bases and J by 6 bases, with 14 bases between. Germline lookup yields CDR1 LNHDA and CDR2 SQIVND (reference sequence). This CDR3 comprises 14 residues. In nucleotides, the CDR3 is TGTGCCAGTAGTATTTCGTCTGGGCCCAATGGCTACACCTTC. It yields the protein CASSISSGPNGYTF.

V is TRBV9 and J is TRBJ1-3; D is possibly TRBD1 (5 bases). The germline V gene encodes CDR1 SGDLS and CDR2 YYNGEE. Trimming took off 0 bases at V and 7 bases at J, with 8 bases between the two ends. The CDR3 loop spans 13 amino acids. The CDR3 sequence is CASSVGGENTIYF. CDR3 bases: TGTGCCAGCAGCGTAGGAGGGGAGAACACCATATATTTT.

The chain recombines TRBV15 with TRBJ2-2, with D possibly matching TRBD1 (6 bases). The CDR3 extends over 17 amino acids. CDR1 is LNHNV and CDR2 is YYDKDF in the germline V gene (reference sequence). V was trimmed by 2 bases and J by 3 bases, leaving 16 bases between them. CDR3 loop: CATSRRRTELYTGELFF. DNA of the CDR3: TGTGCCACCAGCAGAAGACGGACAGAGCTGTACACCGGGGAGCTGTTTTTT.

This clone was counted between two and nine times. The chain combines TRBV7-6 with TRBJ2-1, with D perhaps assigned TRBD1 or TRBD2 (5 bases each). The CDR3 is 15 amino acids. Trimming removed 3 bases from V and 5 bases from J, with 14 bases in between. CDR1 is SGHVS, CDR2 FNYEAQ, per germline. The CDR3, as DNA: TGTGCCAGCAGCTTCCGGGACCCCCACAACAATGAGCAGTTCTTC. It specifies CASSFRDPHNNEQFF.

The gene calls are TRBV6-5 and TRBJ2-3; 9 positions agree with TRBD1. The V gene end was trimmed by 4 bases and the J gene end by 5 bases; junction bases not matched to a gene: 7. CDR3 length: 15 residues. The germline V gene has CDR1 MNHEY and CDR2 SVGAGI. The DNA of the CDR3 is TGTGCCAGCAGTTTCCGGGACAGGGAGGTAGATACGCAGTATTTT. Translation gives CASSFRDREVDTQYF.

The rearrangement joins TRBV6-1 to TRBJ2-7; weak D call: TRBD2 (7 bases). This CDR3 spans 14 amino acids. Germline CDR1 reads MNHNS; CDR2 reads SASEGT. V lost 5 bases, J lost 3 bases, and 14 bases lay in between. As DNA, the CDR3 is TGTGCCAGCAGTTGGGGGGGCGTCAACTACGAGCAGTACTTC. It translates to CASSWGGVNYEQYF.